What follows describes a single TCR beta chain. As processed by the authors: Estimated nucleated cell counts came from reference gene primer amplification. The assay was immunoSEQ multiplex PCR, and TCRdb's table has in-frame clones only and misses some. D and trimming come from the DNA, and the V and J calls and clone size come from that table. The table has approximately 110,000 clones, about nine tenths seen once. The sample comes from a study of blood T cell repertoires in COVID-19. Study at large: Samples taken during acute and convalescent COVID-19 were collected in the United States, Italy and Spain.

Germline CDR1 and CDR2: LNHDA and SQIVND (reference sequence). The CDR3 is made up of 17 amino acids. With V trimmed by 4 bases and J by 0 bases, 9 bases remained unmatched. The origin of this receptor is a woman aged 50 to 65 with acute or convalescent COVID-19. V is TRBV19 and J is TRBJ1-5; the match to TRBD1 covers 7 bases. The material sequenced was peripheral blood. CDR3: CASSTPQGVGSNQPQHF. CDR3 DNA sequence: TGTGCCAGTAGTACCCCCCAGGGGGTTGGTAGCAATCAGCCCCAGCATTTT.